This T cell receptor (beta chain) came from a study of blood T cells in healthy people across ages. Study-wide results and limits: A strong correlation between TCR beta diversity and naive T cell percentage was seen.

This clonotype was observed a few times. No antigen is known for it. A J-beta primer mix and a sample-barcoded 5' primer were used in a second PCR of about 7 to 12 cycles. The template-switch adaptor, which had 12 random nucleotides, put a tag on each cDNA molecule. There were at least 2.5 million CDR3-containing paired-end reads obtained from each sample. TCRdb recomputed calls from the 5' RACE reads with MiXCR, one row per CDR3 protein. The sample gives about 730,000 distinct CDR3 sequences, roughly 44% of which show up once; around a fifth is in the top ten. Deletions cut 5 bases from V and 4 bases from J, with 14 bases between. From germline, CDR1 is DFQATT and CDR2 SNEGSKA (reference sequence). CDR3 length: 13 amino acids. Per sample, a minimum of 6 million PBMCs were isolated.

This TCR came from a woman aged 60-75 years in good health. Sequencing was done on a sample of blood. The V gene is TRBV20-1, the J gene TRBJ2-5; D is uncertain. The CDR3 DNA follows: TGCAGTGCTCCTCACCCGACGCTAGAGACCCAGTACTTC. This encodes CSAPHPTLETQYF.